These T cell receptor beta chains were read from a single sample in a study of T-cell reconstitution after alpha-beta-depleted transplantation in children. TCRdb processed the PCR reads anew with MiXCR; each CDR3 protein has one entry. Of 200,000 to 250,000 distinct CDR3 sequences listed, more than 10% are singletons. Here the sequenced sample was PBMCs from the stem cell graft donor, taken from the stem cell graft. The receptors originated from a human donor who donated a stem cell graft to a child with acute lymphoblastic leukemia. Both conserved end residues are part of each CDR3. D genes are given only for firm matches. Clone size is stated in some rows and not others, as once, few, many or a class when expanded.

d_call clone_size j_call v_call cdr3_aa cdr3_nt
- few TRBJ1-2 TRBV18 CASSPLGGAAVDGYTF TGTGCCAGCTCACCCCTGGGTGGGGCTGCCGTTGATGGCTACACCTTC
TRBD2 many TRBJ2-5 TRBV18 CASSPGLAGVRQETQYF TGTGCCAGCTCACCAGGCCTAGCGGGAGTCCGCCAAGAGACCCAGTACTTC
TRBD1 few TRBJ2-7 TRBV6-1 CASSARRGQREQYF TGTGCCAGCAGTGCCCGCAGGGGGCAGCGGGAGCAGTACTTC
TRBD2 few TRBJ2-1 TRBV9 CASSVAISGASGRGDEQFF TGTGCCAGCAGCGTAGCGATATCTGGGGCTAGCGGGAGGGGTGATGAGCAGTTCTTC
TRBD2 many TRBJ2-1 TRBV10-3 CAISFSGGAGNEQFF TGTGCCATCAGTTTTAGCGGGGGGGCCGGGAATGAGCAGTTCTTC
TRBD2 many TRBJ2-5 TRBV9 CASSNSPTGTSGSETQYF TGTGCCAGCAGCAATAGCCCTACCGGGACTAGCGGGAGTGAGACCCAGTACTTC
- many TRBJ1-2 TRBV28 CASNLGADGYTF TGTGCCAGCAACCTCGGGGCGGACGGCTACACCTTC
- many TRBJ2-1 TRBV9 CASKGSGHSNEQFF TGTGCCAGCAAAGGTAGCGGTCACTCCAATGAGCAGTTCTTC
- many TRBJ2-7 TRBV12-3/TRBV12-4 CASSPTQGLPFYEQYF TGTGCCAGCAGTCCTACCCAGGGACTCCCTTTCTACGAGCAGTACTTC
- many TRBJ1-4 TRBV4-2 CASSQGRDINEKLFF TGTGCCAGCAGCCAGGGGCGGGACATTAATGAAAAACTGTTTTTT
- few TRBJ1-5 TRBV12-3/TRBV12-4 CASSIRLRGYSNQPQHF TGTGCCAGCAGTATACGACTTCGGGGTTATAGCAATCAGCCCCAGCATTTT
- many TRBJ1-1 TRBV5-1 CASSPGGQGNTEAFF TGCGCCAGCAGCCCCGGCGGTCAAGGGAACACTGAAGCTTTCTTT
- - TRBJ1-5 TRBV5-5 CASSLYGARGQPQHF TGTGCCAGCAGCTTGTATGGGGCACGCGGTCAGCCCCAGCATTTT
- - TRBJ2-7 TRBV20-1 CSGGTVSFGGQYF TGCAGTGGCGGGACAGTATCCTTCGGGGGGCAGTACTTC
- many TRBJ2-7 TRBV27 CASSPQGSYEQYF TGTGCCAGCAGTCCACAGGGCTCCTACGAGCAGTACTTC
- many TRBJ2-5 TRBV12-3/TRBV12-4 CASTSMGTQYF TGTGCCAGCACCTCCATGGGGACCCAGTACTTC
- - TRBJ1-1 TRBV27 CASSPLTGYTEAFF TGTGCCAGCAGTCCCTTAACAGGTTACACTGAAGCTTTCTTT
TRBD2 many TRBJ2-1 TRBV7-9 CASSQGLARNEQFF TGTGCCAGCAGCCAAGGACTAGCGCGGAATGAGCAGTTCTTC
TRBD1 many TRBJ1-1 TRBV7-9 CASRPDREDTEAFF TGTGCCAGCAGACCGGACAGGGAGGACACTGAAGCTTTCTTT
- many TRBJ1-1 TRBV10-3 CAISGTAIQNTEAFF TGTGCCATCAGTGGGACAGCGATACAGAACACTGAAGCTTTCTTT
- many TRBJ2-1 TRBV4-1 CASSQVSKGLAPNEQFF TGCGCCAGCAGCCAAGTTTCTAAGGGACTCGCCCCGAATGAGCAGTTCTTC
TRBD1 many TRBJ2-1 TRBV10-3 CAIRDTGTEFNEQFF TGTGCCATCAGGGACACCGGGACAGAATTCAATGAGCAGTTCTTC
- many TRBJ1-1 TRBV28 CASREGIRTEAFF TGTGCCAGCAGGGAGGGGATTAGGACTGAAGCTTTCTTT
TRBD1 many TRBJ1-2 TRBV9 CASSAGQGDYGYTF TGTGCCAGCAGCGCGGGACAGGGAGACTATGGCTACACCTTC
- many TRBJ2-1 TRBV12-3/TRBV12-4 CASGGGAQPNEQFF TGTGCCAGTGGTGGGGGGGCCCAACCAAATGAGCAGTTCTTC
- many TRBJ2-6 TRBV28 CASSLGPRSSGANVLTF TGTGCCAGCAGTTTGGGACCGCGAAGCTCTGGGGCCAACGTCCTGACTTTC
- many TRBJ2-1 TRBV7-9 CASSRIGRDNEQFF TGTGCCAGCAGCCGTATAGGACGGGACAATGAGCAGTTCTTC
- many TRBJ1-1 TRBV10-1 CASSLNSNAGTEAFF TGCGCCAGCAGTCTGAATTCTAACGCGGGCACTGAAGCTTTCTTT
- - TRBJ2-7 TRBV30 CAWGPGLREQYF TGTGCCTGGGGACCGGGACTCCGGGAGCAGTACTTC
- many TRBJ2-1 TRBV29-1 CSVRSSTDNEQFF TGCAGCGTCCGGAGTTCGACCGACAATGAGCAGTTCTTC
TRBD2 few TRBJ2-1 TRBV28 CATLGTSGIYNEQFF TGTGCCACCCTAGGGACTAGCGGGATTTACAATGAGCAGTTCTTC
TRBD2 many TRBJ2-1 TRBV5-1 CASSPRLAGDYNEQFF TGCGCCAGCAGCCCCAGACTAGCTGGGGACTATAATGAGCAGTTCTTC
- many TRBJ2-6 TRBV12-3/TRBV12-4 CASSQGSGANVLTF TGTGCCAGCAGTCAGGGCTCTGGGGCCAACGTCCTGACTTTC
TRBD2 - TRBJ2-1 TRBV27 CASSLLAGGVSEQFF TGTGCCAGCAGTTTGTTAGCGGGGGGGGTGAGTGAGCAGTTCTTC
TRBD2 many TRBJ2-3 TRBV6-4 CASSRTSGGTDTQYF TGTGCCAGCAGTCGGACTAGCGGGGGCACAGATACGCAGTATTTT
TRBD1 many TRBJ1-2 TRBV12-3/TRBV12-4 CASSLGTVGSWGYTF TGTGCCAGCAGTTTGGGGACAGTGGGGTCTTGGGGCTACACCTTC
TRBD1 - TRBJ2-5 TRBV7-9 CASSLAGTASGETQYF TGTGCCAGCAGCTTAGCTGGGACAGCCTCAGGGGAGACCCAGTACTTC
TRBD1 many TRBJ2-2 TRBV29-1 CSGRTGVTGELFF TGCAGCGGACGGACAGGGGTAACCGGGGAGCTGTTTTTT
- many TRBJ1-5 TRBV28 CASSLSFGNQPQHF TGTGCCAGCAGTCTTTCATTTGGCAATCAGCCCCAGCATTTT
TRBD1 many TRBJ2-3 TRBV7-9 CASSLAHDRADTQYF TGTGCCAGCAGCTTAGCGCACGACAGGGCAGATACGCAGTATTTT
- few TRBJ2-7 TRBV4-1 CASSQGFPGYEQYF TGCGCCAGCAGCCAAGGTTTTCCGGGTTACGAGCAGTACTTC
- many TRBJ2-7 TRBV25-1 CASSELKGSAYEQYF TGTGCCAGCAGTGAATTGAAGGGTTCGGCCTACGAGCAGTACTTC
- many TRBJ2-5 TRBV10-3 CAISAPAEETQYF TGTGCCATCAGTGCGCCAGCGGAGGAGACCCAGTACTTC
- many TRBJ2-5 TRBV5-1 CASSFGGSTPETQYF TGCGCCAGCAGCTTTGGAGGTAGCACCCCAGAGACCCAGTACTTC
- many TRBJ1-1 TRBV20-1 CSAISPGLTNTEAFF TGCAGTGCAATTTCTCCGGGACTCACGAACACTGAAGCTTTCTTT
- many TRBJ2-3 TRBV12-3/TRBV12-4 CASSPDWTMQYF TGTGCCAGCAGTCCCGACTGGACTATGCAGTATTTT
- many TRBJ2-3 TRBV29-1 CSVRVGGTDTQYF TGCAGCGTCAGGGTAGGCGGGACAGATACGCAGTATTTT